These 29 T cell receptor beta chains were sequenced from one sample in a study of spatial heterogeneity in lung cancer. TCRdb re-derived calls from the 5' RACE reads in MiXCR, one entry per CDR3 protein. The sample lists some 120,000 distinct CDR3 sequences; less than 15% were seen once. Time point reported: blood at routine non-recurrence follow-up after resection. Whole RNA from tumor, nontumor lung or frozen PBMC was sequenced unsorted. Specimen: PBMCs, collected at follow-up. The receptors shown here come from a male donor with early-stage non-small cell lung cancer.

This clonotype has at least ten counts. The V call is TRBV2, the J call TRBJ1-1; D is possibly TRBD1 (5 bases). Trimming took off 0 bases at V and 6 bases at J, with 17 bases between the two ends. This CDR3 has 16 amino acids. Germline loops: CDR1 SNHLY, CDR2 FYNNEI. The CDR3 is CASSEAQPRGRAEAFF. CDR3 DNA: TGTGCCAGCAGTGAAGCCCAGCCGCGGGGGAGGGCTGAAGCTTTCTTT.

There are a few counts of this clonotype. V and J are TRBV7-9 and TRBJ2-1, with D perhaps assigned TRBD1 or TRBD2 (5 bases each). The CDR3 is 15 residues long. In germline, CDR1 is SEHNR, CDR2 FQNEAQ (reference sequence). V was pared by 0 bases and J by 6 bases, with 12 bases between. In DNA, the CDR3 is TGTGCCAGCAGCTTAGCCAGGGACCCCAGCAATGAGCAGTTCTTC. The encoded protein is CASSLARDPSNEQFF.

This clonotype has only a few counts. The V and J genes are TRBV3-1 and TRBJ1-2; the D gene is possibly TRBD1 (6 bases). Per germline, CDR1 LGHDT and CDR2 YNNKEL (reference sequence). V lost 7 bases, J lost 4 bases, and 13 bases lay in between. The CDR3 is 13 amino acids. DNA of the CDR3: TGTGCCAGCACAGGGGATACGAGCTATGGCTACACCTTC. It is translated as CASTGDTSYGYTF.

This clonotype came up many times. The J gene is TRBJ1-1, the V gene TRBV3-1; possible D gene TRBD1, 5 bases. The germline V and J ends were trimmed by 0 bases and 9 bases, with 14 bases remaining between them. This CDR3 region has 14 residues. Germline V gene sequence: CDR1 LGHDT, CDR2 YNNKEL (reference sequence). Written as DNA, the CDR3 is TGTGCCAGCAGCCAAGATTTAGGGACGGGTAAAGCTTTCTTT. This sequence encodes CASSQDLGTGKAFF.

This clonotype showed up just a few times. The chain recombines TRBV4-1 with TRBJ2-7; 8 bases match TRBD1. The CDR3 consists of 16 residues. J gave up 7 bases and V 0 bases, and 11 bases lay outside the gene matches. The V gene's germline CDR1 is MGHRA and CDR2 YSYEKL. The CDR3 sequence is CASSQEGGTGFREQYF. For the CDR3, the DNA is TGCGCCAGCAGCCAAGAAGGGGGGACAGGCTTTAGGGAGCAGTACTTC.

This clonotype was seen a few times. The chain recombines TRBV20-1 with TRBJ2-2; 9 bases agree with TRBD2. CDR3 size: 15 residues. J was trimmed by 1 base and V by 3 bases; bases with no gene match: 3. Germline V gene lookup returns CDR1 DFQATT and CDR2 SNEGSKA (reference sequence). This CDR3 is CSARGSGGNTGELFF. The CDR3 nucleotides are TGCAGTGCTAGGGGTAGCGGGGGGAACACCGGGGAGCTGTTTTTT.

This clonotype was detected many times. CDR3 amino acids: CASSLSGGRQETQYF. CDR3 bases: TGTGCCAGCAGCTTAAGCGGGGGACGTCAAGAGACCCAGTACTTC. This chain connects TRBV7-3 to TRBJ2-5; TRBD2 agrees at 7 bases. V shed 1 base, J shed 2 bases, and the junction held 4 bases outside the gene matches. The CDR3 spans 15 residues. CDR1 and CDR2 (germline): SGHTA, FQGTGA.

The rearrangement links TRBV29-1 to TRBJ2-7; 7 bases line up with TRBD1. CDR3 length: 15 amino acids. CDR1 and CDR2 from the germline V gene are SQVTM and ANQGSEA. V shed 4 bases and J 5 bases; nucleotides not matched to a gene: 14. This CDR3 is CSVVGTETGFNEQYF. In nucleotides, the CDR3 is TGCAGCGTTGTAGGTACCGAGACAGGGTTCAACGAGCAGTACTTC.

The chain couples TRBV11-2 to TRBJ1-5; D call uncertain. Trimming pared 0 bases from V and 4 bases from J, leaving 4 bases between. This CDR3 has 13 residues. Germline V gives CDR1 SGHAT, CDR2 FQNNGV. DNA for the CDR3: TGTGCCAGCAGCTTAGAGCCGAATCAGCCCCAGCATTTT. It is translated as CASSLEPNQPQHF.

In nucleotides, the CDR3 is TGTGCCAGCAGAGATAAGGGGGCGGCAGATACGCAGTATTTT. Translated: CASRDKGAADTQYF. V gene TRBV6-2 or TRBV6-3 combines with J gene TRBJ2-3; 7 bases align to TRBD1. V was pared by 6 bases and J by 4 bases, with 7 bases of the junction left unmatched. Germline V lookup: CDR1 MNHEY, CDR2 SVGEGT. The CDR3 has 14 residues.

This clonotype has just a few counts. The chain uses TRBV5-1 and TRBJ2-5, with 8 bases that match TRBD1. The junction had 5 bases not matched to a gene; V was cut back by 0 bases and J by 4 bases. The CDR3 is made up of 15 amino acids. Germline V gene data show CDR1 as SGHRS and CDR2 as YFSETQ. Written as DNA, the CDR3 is TGCGCCAGCAGCTTGGGCAGGGGGCAAGGAGAGACCCAGTACTTC. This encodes CASSLGRGQGETQYF.

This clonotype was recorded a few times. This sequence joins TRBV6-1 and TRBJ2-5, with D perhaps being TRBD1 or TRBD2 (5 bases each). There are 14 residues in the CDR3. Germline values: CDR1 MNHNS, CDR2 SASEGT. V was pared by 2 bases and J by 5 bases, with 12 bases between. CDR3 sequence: CASSETGGSETQYF. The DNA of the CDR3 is TGTGCCAGCAGTGAAACAGGCGGGTCCGAGACCCAGTACTTC.

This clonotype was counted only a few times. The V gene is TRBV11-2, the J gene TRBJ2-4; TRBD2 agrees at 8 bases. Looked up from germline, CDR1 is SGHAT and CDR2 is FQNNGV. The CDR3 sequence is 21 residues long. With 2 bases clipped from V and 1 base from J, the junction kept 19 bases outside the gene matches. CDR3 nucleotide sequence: TGTGCCAGCAGCTTAACGGGACCCTCCGGGAGGGGAAGTGCGGCCAAAAACATTCAGTACTTC. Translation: CASSLTGPSGRGSAAKNIQYF.

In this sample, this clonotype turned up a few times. The CDR3 sequence is CASSPRQGASYGYTF. In nucleotides, the CDR3 is TGTGCCAGCAGTCCCAGACAGGGGGCCAGCTATGGCTACACCTTC. The chain combines TRBV27 with TRBJ1-2; 10 bases line up with TRBD1. Trimming removed 5 bases from V and 4 bases from J; junction bases left unmatched: 7. From germline, CDR1 is MNHEY and CDR2 SMNVEV (reference sequence). The CDR3 is 15 amino acids.

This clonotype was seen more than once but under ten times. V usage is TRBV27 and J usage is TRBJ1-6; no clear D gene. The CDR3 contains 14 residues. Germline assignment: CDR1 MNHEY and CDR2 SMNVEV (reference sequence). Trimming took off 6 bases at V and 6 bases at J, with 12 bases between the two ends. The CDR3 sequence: CASSPNGSNSPLHF. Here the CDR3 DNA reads TGTGCCAGCAGCCCTAACGGGAGTAATTCACCCCTCCACTTT.

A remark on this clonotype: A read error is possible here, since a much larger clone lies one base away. The CDR3 is CASGLTGGTYEQYF. The CDR3 DNA is TGTGCCAGCGGCTTGACAGGTGGAACCTACGAGCAGTACTTC. The rearrangement uses TRBV7-9 and TRBJ2-7, with a weak D call TRBD1 (6 bases). Germline values: CDR1 SEHNR, CDR2 FQNEAQ (reference sequence). CDR3 length: 14 amino acids.

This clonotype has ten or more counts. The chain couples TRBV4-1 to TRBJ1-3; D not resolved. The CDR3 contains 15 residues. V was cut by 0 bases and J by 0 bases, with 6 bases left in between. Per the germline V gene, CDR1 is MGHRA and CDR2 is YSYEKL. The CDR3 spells CASSQDGNSGNTIYF. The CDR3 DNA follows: TGCGCCAGCAGCCAAGATGGCAACTCTGGAAACACCATATATTTT.

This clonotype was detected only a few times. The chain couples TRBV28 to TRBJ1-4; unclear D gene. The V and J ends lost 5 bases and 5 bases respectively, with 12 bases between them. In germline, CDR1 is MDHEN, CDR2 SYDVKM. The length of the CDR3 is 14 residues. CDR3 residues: CASSKASFNEKLFF. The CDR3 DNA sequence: TGTGCCAGCAGTAAAGCAAGCTTCAATGAAAAACTGTTTTTT. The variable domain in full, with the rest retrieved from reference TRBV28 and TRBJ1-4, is DVKVTQSSRYLVKRTGEKVFLECVQDMDHENMFWYRQDPGLGLRLIYFSYDVKMKEKGDIPEGYSVSREKKERFSLILESASTNQTSMYLCASSKASFNEKLFFGSGTQLSVL.

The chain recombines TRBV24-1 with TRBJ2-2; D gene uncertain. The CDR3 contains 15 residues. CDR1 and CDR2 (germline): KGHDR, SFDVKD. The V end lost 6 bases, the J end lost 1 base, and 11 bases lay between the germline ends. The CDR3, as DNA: TGTGCCACCAGTCCCGGGCTTTTGAACACCGGGGAGCTGTTTTTT. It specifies CATSPGLLNTGELFF.

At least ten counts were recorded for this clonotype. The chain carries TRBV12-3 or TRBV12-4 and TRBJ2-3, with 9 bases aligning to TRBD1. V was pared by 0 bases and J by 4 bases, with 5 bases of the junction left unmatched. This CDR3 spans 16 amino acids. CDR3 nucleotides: TGTGCCAGCAGTTTAGCCCTAACAGGGGGCGCAGATACGCAGTATTTT. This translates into CASSLALTGGADTQYF.

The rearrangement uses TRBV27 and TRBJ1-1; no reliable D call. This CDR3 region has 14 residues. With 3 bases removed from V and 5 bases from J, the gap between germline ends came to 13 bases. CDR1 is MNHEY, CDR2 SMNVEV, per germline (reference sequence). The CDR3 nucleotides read TGTGCCAGCAGTTTGTTGGGGTTGAGTACTGAAGCTTTCTTT. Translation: CASSLLGLSTEAFF.

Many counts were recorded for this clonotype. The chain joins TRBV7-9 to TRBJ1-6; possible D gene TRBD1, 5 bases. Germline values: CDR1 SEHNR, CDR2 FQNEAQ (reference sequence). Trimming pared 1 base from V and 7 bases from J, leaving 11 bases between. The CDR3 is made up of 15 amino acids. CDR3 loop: CASSLVDRENSPLHF. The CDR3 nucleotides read TGTGCCAGCAGCTTAGTCGACAGAGAAAATTCACCCCTCCACTTT. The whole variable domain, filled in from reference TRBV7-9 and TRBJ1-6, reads DTGVSQNPRHKITKRGQNVTFRCDPISEHNRLYWYRQTLGQGPEFLTYFQNEAQLEKSRLLSDRFSAERPKGSFSTLEIQRTEQGDSAMYLCASSLVDRENSPLHFGNGTRLTVT.

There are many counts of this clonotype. CDR3 nucleotides: TGTGCCAGCAGTGCGGGACAGGGCAATTCACCCCTCCACTTT. It codes for CASSAGQGNSPLHF. The rearrangement links TRBV6-4 to TRBJ1-6; 9 nucleotides match TRBD1. CDR1 is MRHNA, CDR2 SNTAGT, per germline. The CDR3 is made up of 14 amino acids. Trimming cost V 4 bases and J 7 bases; bases outside gene matches: 2.

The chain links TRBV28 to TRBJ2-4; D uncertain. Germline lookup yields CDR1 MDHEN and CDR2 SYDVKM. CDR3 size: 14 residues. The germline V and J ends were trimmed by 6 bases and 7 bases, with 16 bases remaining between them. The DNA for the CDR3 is TGTGCCAGCAGGCGTACCGGGTCGCAGAACATTCAGTACTTC. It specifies CASRRTGSQNIQYF.

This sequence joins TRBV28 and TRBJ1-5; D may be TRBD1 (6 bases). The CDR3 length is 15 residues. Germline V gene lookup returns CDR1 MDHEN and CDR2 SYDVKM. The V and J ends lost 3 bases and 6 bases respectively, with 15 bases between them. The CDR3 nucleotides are TGTGCCAGCAGTTTGATTAGAGGGGGATCTCAGCCCCAGCATTTT. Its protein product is CASSLIRGGSQPQHF.

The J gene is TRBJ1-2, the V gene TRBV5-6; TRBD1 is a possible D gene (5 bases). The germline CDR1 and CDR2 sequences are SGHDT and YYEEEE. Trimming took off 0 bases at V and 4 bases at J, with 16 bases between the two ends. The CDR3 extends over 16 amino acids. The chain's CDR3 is CASSLEPGPDGYGYTF. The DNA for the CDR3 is TGTGCCAGCAGCTTGGAGCCAGGGCCCGACGGCTATGGCTACACCTTC.

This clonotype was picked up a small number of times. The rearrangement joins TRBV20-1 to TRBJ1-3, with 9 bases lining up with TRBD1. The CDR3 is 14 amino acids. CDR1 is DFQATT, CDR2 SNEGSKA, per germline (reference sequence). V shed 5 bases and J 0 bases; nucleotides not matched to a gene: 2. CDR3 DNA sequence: TGCAGTGCTCCGGACAGGGGCTCTGGAAACACCATATATTTT. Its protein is CSAPDRGSGNTIYF.

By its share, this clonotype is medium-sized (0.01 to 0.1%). In nucleotides, the CDR3 is TGCAGCGTATCGGGTCCGTCCGAGCAGTACTTC. Translating it yields CSVSGPSEQYF. This sequence joins TRBV29-1 and TRBJ2-7; no clear D. The CDR3 is 11 amino acids. V was shortened by 6 bases and J by 6 bases, with 12 bases between the two germline ends. The germline V gene has CDR1 SQVTM and CDR2 ANQGSEA.

The CDR3 loop is CASSRQVGDNEKLFF. In DNA, the CDR3 is TGCGCCAGCAGCCGACAGGTGGGGGATAATGAAAAACTGTTTTTT. This rearrangement joins TRBV5-1 to TRBJ1-4; TRBD1 might be the D (6 bases). The CDR3 has 15 residues. Germline assignment: CDR1 SGHRS and CDR2 YFSETQ. Trimming cost V 4 bases and J 4 bases, with 14 bases left between them. The complete variable domain, with remaining parts taken from reference TRBV5-1 and TRBJ1-4, reads KAGVTQTPRYLIKTRGQQVTLSCSPISGHRSVSWYQQTPGQGLQFLFEYFSETQRNKGNFPGRFSGRQFSNSRSEMNVSTLELGDSALYLCASSRQVGDNEKLFFGSGTQLSVL.